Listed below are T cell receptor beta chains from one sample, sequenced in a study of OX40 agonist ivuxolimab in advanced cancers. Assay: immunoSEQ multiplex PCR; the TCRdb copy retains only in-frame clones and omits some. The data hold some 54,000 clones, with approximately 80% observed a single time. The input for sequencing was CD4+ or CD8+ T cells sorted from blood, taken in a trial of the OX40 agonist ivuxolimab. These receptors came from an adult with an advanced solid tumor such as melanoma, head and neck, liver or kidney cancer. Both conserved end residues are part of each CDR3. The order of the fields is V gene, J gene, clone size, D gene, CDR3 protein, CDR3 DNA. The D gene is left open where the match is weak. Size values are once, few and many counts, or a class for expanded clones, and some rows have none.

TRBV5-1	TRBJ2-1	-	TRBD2	CASSLEGTSGGPTYNEQFF	TGCGCCAGCAGCTTGGAAGGGACTAGCGGGGGGCCTACCTACAATGAGCAGTTCTTC
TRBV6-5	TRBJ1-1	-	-	CASSRRRVNTEAFF	TGTGCCAGCAGCAGGAGACGGGTGAACACTGAAGCTTTCTTT
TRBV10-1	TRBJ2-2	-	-	CASRPRVTGELFF	TGCGCCAGCAGGCCCAGGGTCACCGGGGAGCTGTTTTTT
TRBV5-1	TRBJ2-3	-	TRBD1	CASSLRGQGAWATDTQYF	TGCGCCAGCAGCTTGAGAGGACAGGGGGCCTGGGCCACAGATACGCAGTATTTT
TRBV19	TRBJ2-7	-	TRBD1	CASKGGTGGGEQYF	TGTGCCAGTAAGGGGGGGACAGGGGGAGGCGAGCAGTACTTC
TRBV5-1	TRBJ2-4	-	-	CASSLGQNIQYF	TGCGCCAGCAGCTTGGGACAAAACATTCAGTACTTC
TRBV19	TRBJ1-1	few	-	CASSDLVTEAFF	TGTGCCAGTAGTGATTTAGTCACTGAAGCTTTCTTT
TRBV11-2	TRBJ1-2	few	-	CASSFSGVDGYTF	TGTGCCAGCAGCTTTAGCGGGGTAGATGGCTACACCTTC
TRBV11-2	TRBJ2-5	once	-	CASSLDRAGPETQYF	TGTGCCAGCAGCTTAGATCGGGCGGGACCAGAGACCCAGTACTTC
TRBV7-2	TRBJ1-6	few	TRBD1	CASSSGQKASPLHF	TGTGCCAGCAGCTCGGGACAGAAGGCCTCACCCCTCCACTTT
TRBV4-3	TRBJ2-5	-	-	CASSLGPWETQYF	TGCGCCAGCAGCCTGGGACCTTGGGAGACCCAGTACTTC
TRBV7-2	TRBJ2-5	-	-	CASSLRRSPPETQYF	TGTGCCAGCAGCCTGAGACGGTCCCCGCCCGAGACCCAGTACTTC
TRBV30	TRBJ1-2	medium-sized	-	CAWSKGSTINYGYTF	TGTGCCTGGAGTAAAGGTTCGACCATTAACTATGGCTACACCTTC
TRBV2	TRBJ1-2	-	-	CASRDGVKDGYTF	TGTGCCAGCAGGGACGGCGTGAAAGATGGCTACACCTTC
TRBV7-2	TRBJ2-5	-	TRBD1	CASGTGGRSSQYF	TGTGCCAGCGGGACAGGGGGCAGATCGTCCCAGTACTTC
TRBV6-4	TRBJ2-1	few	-	CASSDLRGGREQFF	TGTGCCAGCAGTGACTTGAGGGGGGGCCGAGAGCAGTTCTTC
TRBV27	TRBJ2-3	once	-	CASSWGRWDTQYF	TGTGCCAGCAGTTGGGGCCGCTGGGATACGCAGTATTTT
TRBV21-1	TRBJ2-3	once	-	CASSKGTGTDTQYF	TGTGCCAGCAGCAAAGGGACTGGCACAGATACGCAGTATTTT
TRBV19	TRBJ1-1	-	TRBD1	CASSRNRGDTEAFF	TGTGCCAGTAGTAGGAACAGGGGTGACACTGAAGCTTTCTTT
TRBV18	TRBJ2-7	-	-	CASSLRDERSTQYF	TGTGCCAGCTCACTCCGGGATGAAAGATCCACGCAGTACTTC
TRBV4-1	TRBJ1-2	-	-	CASSRSGQGSYGYTF	TGCGCCAGCAGCCGCTCTGGGCAGGGGAGCTATGGCTACACCTTC
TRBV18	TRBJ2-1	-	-	CASSPNVWREQFF	TGTGCCAGCTCACCGAATGTTTGGCGTGAGCAGTTCTTC
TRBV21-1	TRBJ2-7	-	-	CASSTRDRQVYEQYF	TGTGCCAGCAGCACCCGGGACAGGCAGGTTTACGAGCAGTACTTC
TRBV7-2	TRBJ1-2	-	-	CASSPARGRGYTF	TGTGCCAGCAGCCCCGCTAGGGGTCGGGGCTACACCTTC
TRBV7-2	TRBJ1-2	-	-	CASSTRQQGGYGYTF	TGTGCCAGCAGCACCCGACAACAGGGAGGGTATGGCTACACCTTC
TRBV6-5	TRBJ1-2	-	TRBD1	CASSSDRASYGYTF	TGTGCCAGCAGTTCGGACAGGGCTAGCTATGGCTACACCTTC
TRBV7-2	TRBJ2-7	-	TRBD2	CASTSRSGGGEQYF	TGTGCCAGCACCAGTCGCAGCGGGGGTGGCGAGCAGTACTTC
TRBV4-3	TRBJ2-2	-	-	CASSQVWGGDANTGELFF	TGCGCCAGCAGCCAAGTATGGGGCGGGGACGCGAACACCGGGGAGCTGTTTTTT
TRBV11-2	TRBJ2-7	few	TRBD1	CASSLKAGTGFYEQYF	TGTGCCAGCAGCTTAAAGGCCGGGACAGGGTTCTACGAGCAGTACTTC
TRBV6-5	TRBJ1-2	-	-	CASRLGRTNGYTF	TGTGCCAGCAGGCTCGGACGGACAAATGGCTACACCTTC
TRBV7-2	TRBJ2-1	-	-	CASILELARTVRNEQFF	TGTGCCAGCATCCTTGAACTCGCGCGCACCGTCCGTAATGAGCAGTTCTTC
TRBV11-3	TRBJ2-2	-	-	CASSKLTGTGELFF	TGTGCCAGCAGCAAGCTGACAGGCACCGGGGAGCTGTTTTTT
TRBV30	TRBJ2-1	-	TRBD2	CAWSVRGSGRNNEQFF	TGTGCCTGGAGTGTACGGGGTAGCGGGAGGAACAATGAGCAGTTCTTC
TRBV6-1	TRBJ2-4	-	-	CASSNFRGVIQYF	TGTGCCAGCAGTAATTTCCGTGGGGTCATTCAGTACTTC
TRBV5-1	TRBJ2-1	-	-	CASSISPARLSSYNEQFF	TGCGCCAGCAGCATTTCCCCGGCTAGATTGAGCTCCTACAATGAGCAGTTCTTC
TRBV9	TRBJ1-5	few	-	CASSASTGLDNQPQHF	TGTGCCAGCAGCGCCTCGACAGGCTTGGACAATCAGCCCCAGCATTTT
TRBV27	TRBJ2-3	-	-	CASSPTGDTQYF	TGTGCCAGCAGCCCCACGGGAGATACGCAGTATTTT
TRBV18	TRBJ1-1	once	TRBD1	CASSTRGGQGARNTEAFF	TGTGCCAGCTCCACCCGGGGGGGACAGGGGGCTCGGAACACTGAAGCTTTCTTT
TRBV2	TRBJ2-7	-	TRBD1	CASSEYLGQGSAEQYF	TGTGCCAGCAGTGAGTACCTGGGACAGGGGTCGGCGGAGCAGTACTTC
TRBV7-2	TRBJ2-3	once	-	CASSNPRGGTDTQYF	TGTGCCAGCAGCAATCCGAGGGGTGGCACAGATACGCAGTATTTT
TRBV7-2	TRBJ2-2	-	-	CASSLGLGELFF	TGTGCCAGCAGCTTAGGGCTGGGGGAGCTGTTTTTT
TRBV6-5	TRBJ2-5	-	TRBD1	CASRLTGIETQYF	TGTGCCAGCAGACTGACAGGGATAGAGACCCAGTACTTC
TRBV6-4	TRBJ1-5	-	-	CASSVGGKGQPQHF	TGTGCCAGCAGTGTAGGAGGGAAGGGTCAGCCCCAGCATTTT
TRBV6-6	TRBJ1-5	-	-	CASWDGSMGSQPQHF	TGTGCCAGCTGGGACGGGTCGATGGGGAGTCAGCCCCAGCATTTT
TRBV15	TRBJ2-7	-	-	CATSRDWRRGTYEQYF	TGTGCCACCAGCAGAGATTGGAGGAGGGGCACCTACGAGCAGTACTTC
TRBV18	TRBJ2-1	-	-	CASSTRGDEQFF	TGTGCCAGCTCAACCCGGGGCGATGAGCAGTTCTTC
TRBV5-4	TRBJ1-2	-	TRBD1	CASSLDWTGLNYGYTF	TGTGCCAGCAGCTTGGATTGGACAGGTTTAAACTATGGCTACACCTTC
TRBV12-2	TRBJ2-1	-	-	CASRLAGREGLDEQFF	TGTGCAAGTCGCTTAGCCGGGCGGGAGGGCCTGGATGAGCAGTTCTTC
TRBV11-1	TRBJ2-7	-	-	CASSPMASDYEQYF	TGTGCCAGCAGCCCGATGGCCTCAGATTACGAGCAGTACTTC
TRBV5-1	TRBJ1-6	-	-	CASSLGHRDSKNSPLHF	TGCGCCAGCAGCTTGGGACACCGAGACAGCAAGAATTCACCCCTCCACTTT
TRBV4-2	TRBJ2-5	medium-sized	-	CASSQDGRGETQYF	TGTGCCAGCAGCCAAGATGGGAGAGGAGAGACCCAGTACTTC
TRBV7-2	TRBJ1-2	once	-	CASSPPYRDYGYTF	TGTGCCAGCAGCCCGCCATACAGGGACTATGGCTACACCTTC
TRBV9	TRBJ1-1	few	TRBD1	CASSRGLNTEAFF	TGTGCCAGCAGCAGGGGGCTGAACACTGAAGCTTTCTTT
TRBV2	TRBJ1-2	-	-	CASSEWAGYGYTF	TGTGCCAGCAGTGAGTGGGCCGGATATGGCTACACCTTC
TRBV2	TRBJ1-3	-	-	CASNARSIRF	TGTGCCAGCAATGCCCGGTCGATTAGATTT
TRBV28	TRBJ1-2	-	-	CASTSNHNYGYTF	TGTGCCAGCACCTCAAATCATAACTATGGCTACACCTTC
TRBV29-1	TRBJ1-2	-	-	CSVEVGWSYTF	TGCAGCGTTGAGGTAGGGTGGAGCTACACCTTC
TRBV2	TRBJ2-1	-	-	CASSVVDEQFF	TGTGCCAGCAGTGTAGTCGATGAGCAGTTCTTC
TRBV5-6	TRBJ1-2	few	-	CASSLGVRGYTF	TGTGCCAGCAGCTTGGGGGTACGTGGCTACACCTTC
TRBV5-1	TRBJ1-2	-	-	CASSLGPGPYGYTF	TGCGCCAGCAGCTTGGGGCCGGGTCCCTATGGCTACACCTTC